This T cell receptor beta chain was captured in a study of early T cells in non-severe SARS-CoV-2 infection. In the study overall: The input, bulk RNA from unsorted whole blood, was sequenced, and chains were unpaired.

From germline, CDR1 is SGHTA and CDR2 FQGNSA. The CDR3 runs to 12 residues. Trimming took off 5 bases at V and 4 bases at J, with 7 bases between the two ends. The TCR library protocol was used to attach unique molecular identifiers. These identifiers were attached to individual cDNA molecules. TCRdb reprocessed the 5' RACE reads with MiXCR, giving one entry per CDR3 protein. Here the sample spans under 35,000 distinct CDR3 sequences, 5.4% being singletons. Ten or more counts support this clonotype. The sample taken for sequencing was whole blood. The receptor was derived from an adult who was a healthcare worker with PCR-confirmed SARS-CoV-2 infection or an uninfected control (not recorded which). The genes are TRBV7-2 and TRBJ2-3; maybe TRBD1 (5 bases). The CDR3 spells CASSEGADTQYF. The CDR3 nucleotides are TGTGCCAGCAGCGAAGGGGCAGATACGCAGTATTTT.